The source of this TCR beta chain is a study of blood T cell repertoires in COVID-19. Germline-derived CDR1 and CDR2 are MDHEN and SYDVKM. V was cut by 5 bases and J by 7 bases, with 28 bases left in between. The CDR3 has 18 amino acids. Profiling relied on immunoSEQ multiplex PCR, and the TCRdb table lists in-frame clones only, not all of them. There are 90,000 or so clones in the sample; approximately 81% occur only once, and around 25% lies in the top ten. The sequencing input was peripheral blood. The chain joins TRBV28 to TRBJ2-3; a weak D match, TRBD1 (6 bases). This clonotype originated in an elderly man with active or convalescent COVID-19. CDR3 amino acids: CASSRRGVQGVGGNTQYF. CDR3 DNA: TGTGCCAGCAGTCGGAGAGGGGTACAGGGTGTGGGTGGGAATACGCAGTATTTT. The variable domain in full, completed from reference TRBV28 and TRBJ2-3, reads DVKVTQSSRYLVKRTGEKVFLECVQDMDHENMFWYRQDPGLGLRLIYFSYDVKMKEKGDIPEGYSVSREKKERFSLILESASTNQTSMYLCASSRRGVQGVGGNTQYFGPGTRLTVL.